This T cell receptor beta chain derives from a study of T cell changes during pregnancy in multiple sclerosis. Profiled with immunoSEQ multiplex PCR; TCRdb holds only in-frame clones, not every one. The data hold tens of thousands of clones, with roughly 91% observed a single time. From germline, CDR1 is MNHEY and CDR2 SMNVEV (reference sequence). The CDR3 consists of 12 residues. Between the trimmed V and J ends, which lost 11 bases and 4 bases, there was a span of 9 bases. This chain uses TRBV27 with TRBJ2-6; perhaps TRBD1 as D (6 bases). Specimen: peripheral blood, collected in the first trimester of pregnancy. This receptor was identified in a female donor with multiple sclerosis, enrolled in a pregnancy study. The CDR3 nucleotides are TGTGCCTCAGGGGTCGGGGCCAACGTCCTGACTTTC. This gives the protein CASGVGANVLTF. Drawing the rest from reference TRBV27 and TRBJ2-6, the complete variable domain is EAQVTQNPRYLITVTGKKLTVTCSQNMNHEYMSWYRQDPGLGLRQIYYSMNVEVTDKGDVPEGYKVSRKEKRNFPLILESPSPNQTSLYFCASGVGANVLTFGAGSRLTVL.